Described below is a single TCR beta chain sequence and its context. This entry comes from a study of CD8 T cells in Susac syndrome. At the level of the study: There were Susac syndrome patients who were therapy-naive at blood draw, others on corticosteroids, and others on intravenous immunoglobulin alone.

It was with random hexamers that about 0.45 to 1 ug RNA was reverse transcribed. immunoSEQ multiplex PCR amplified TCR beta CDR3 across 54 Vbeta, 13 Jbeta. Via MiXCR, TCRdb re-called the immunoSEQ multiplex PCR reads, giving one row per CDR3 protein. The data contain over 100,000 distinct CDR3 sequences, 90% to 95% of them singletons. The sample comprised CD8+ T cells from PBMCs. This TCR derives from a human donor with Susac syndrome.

The DNA of the CDR3 is TGTGCCAACATCCCCTCCACAGGGGGGCTCTATGGCTACACCTTC. This translates into CANIPSTGGLYGYTF. This sequence joins TRBV5-4 and TRBJ1-2, with TRBD1 matching over 8 bases. CDR1 and CDR2 (germline): SGHNT, YYREEE (reference sequence). Germline trimming cut 9 bases from V and 4 bases from J; bases unmatched to any gene: 14. There are 15 residues in the CDR3.